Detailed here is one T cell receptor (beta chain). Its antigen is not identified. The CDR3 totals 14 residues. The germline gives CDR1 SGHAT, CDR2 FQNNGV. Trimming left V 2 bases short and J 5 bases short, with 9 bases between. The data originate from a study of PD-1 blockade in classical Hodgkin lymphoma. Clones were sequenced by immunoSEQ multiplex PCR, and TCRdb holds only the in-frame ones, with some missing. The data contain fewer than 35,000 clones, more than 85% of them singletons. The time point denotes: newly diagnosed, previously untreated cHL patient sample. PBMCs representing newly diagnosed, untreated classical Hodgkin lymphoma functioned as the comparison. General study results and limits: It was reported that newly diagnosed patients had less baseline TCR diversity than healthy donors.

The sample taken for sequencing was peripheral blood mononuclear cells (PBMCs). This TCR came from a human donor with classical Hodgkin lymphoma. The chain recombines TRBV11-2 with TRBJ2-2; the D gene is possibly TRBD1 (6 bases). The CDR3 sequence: CASSLRGGTGELFF. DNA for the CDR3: TGTGCCAGCAGCTTAAGAGGGGGTACCGGGGAGCTGTTTTTT.